This record concerns one TCR beta chain sequence. Its antigen is undetermined. The data were taken from a study of beta chain features in type 1 diabetes. Whole-study findings and limits: There was a moderate but significant shortening of TCRB CDR3s in all four CD4+ subsets of Type 1 diabetes patients.

As every portion of the isolated RNA was reverse transcribed, the sequencing read expressed TCRB transcripts. Only in-frame clones appear in the TCRdb table, and some are missing; sequencing was by immunoSEQ multiplex PCR. In the table there are under 850,000 clones, roughly 12% of which are singletons. Trimming took 1 base from V and 6 from J, leaving 10 bases between them. Germline assignment: CDR1 GTSNPN and CDR2 SVGIG (reference sequence). The CDR3 extends over 14 amino acids. J is TRBJ1-6 and V is TRBV30; D is perhaps TRBD1 (5 bases). This TCR was recovered from a man aged 18 to 30 with type 1 diabetes. Sequenced material: naive CD4+ T cells from blood. The CDR3 nucleotides are TGTGCCTGGAGTGCAGAGACAGCTAATTCACCCCTCCACTTT. As protein: CAWSAETANSPLHF.